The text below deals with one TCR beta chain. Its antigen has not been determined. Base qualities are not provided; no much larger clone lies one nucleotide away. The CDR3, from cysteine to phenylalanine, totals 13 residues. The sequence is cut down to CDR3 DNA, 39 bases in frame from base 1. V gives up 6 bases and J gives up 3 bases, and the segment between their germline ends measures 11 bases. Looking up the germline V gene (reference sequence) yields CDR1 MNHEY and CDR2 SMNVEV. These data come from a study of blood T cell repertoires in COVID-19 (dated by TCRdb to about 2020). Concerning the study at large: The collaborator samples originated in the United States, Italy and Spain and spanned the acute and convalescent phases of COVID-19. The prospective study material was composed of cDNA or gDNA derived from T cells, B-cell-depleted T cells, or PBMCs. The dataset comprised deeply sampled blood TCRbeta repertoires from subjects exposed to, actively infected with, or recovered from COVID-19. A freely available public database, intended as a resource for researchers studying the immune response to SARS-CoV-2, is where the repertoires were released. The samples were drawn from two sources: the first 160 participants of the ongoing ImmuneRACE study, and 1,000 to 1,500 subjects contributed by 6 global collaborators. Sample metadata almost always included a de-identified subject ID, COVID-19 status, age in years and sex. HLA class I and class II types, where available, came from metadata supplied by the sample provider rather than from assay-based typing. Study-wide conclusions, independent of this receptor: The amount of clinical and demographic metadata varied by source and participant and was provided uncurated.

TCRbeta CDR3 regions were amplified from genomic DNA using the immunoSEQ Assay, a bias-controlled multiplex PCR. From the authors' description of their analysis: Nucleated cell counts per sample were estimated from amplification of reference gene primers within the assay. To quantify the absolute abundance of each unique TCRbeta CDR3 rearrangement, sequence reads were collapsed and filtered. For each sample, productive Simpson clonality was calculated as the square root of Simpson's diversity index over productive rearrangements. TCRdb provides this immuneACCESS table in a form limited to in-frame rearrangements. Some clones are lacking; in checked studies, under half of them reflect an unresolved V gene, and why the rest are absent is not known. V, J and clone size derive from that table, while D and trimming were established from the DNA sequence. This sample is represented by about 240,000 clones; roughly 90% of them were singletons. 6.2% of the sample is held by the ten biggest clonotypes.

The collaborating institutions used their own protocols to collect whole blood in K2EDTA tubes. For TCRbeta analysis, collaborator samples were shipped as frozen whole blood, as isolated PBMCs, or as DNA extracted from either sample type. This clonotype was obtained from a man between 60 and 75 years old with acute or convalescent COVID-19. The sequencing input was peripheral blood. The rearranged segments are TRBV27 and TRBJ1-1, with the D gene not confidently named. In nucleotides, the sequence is TGTGCCAGCAGCTATAAGCGAGACACTGAAGCTTTCTTT. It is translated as CASSYKRDTEAFF.